These T cell receptor gamma chains were read from a single sample in a study of intestinal T cells in coeliac disease. TCRdb re-processed the multiplex PCR reads via CATT. The repertoire consists of fewer than 900 gamma-chain clones, with around half occurring once and the leading ten covering roughly 18%. Sequencing was done on a sample of a duodenal biopsy. The origin of the receptors is a human donor who served as a control with a normal duodenal biopsy, not a healthy volunteer. Each CDR3 is given with its conserved first and last residue. The listing skips clone size in some rows; elsewhere it reads once, few, many or a size class.

clone_size: hyperexpanded
v_call: TRGV11
j_call: TRGJ1/TRGJ2
cdr3_aa: CACWISLCRGLGRNYYKKLF
cdr3_nt: TGTGCCTGCTGGATTAGCCTTTGCAGAGGGTTAGGAAGGAATTATTATAAGAAACTCTTT

clone_size: -
v_call: TRGV9
j_call: TRGJP
cdr3_aa: CALWEVRELGKKVF
cdr3_nt: TGTGCCTTGTGGGAGGTGCGAGAGTTGGGCAAAAAGGTGTTC

clone_size: hyperexpanded
v_call: TRGV8
j_call: TRGJ1/TRGJ2
cdr3_aa: CATWHYYKKLF
cdr3_nt: TGTGCCACCTGGCATTATTATAAGAAACTCTTT

clone_size: -
v_call: TRGV8
j_call: TRGJ1/TRGJ2
cdr3_aa: CATWESPLYYKKLF
cdr3_nt: TGTGCCACCTGGGAATCCCCCCTTTATTATAAGAAACTCTTT

clone_size: -
v_call: TRGV10
j_call: TRGJP1
cdr3_aa: CAAWDFIPTGWFKIF
cdr3_nt: TGTGCTGCGTGGGATTTTATACCAACTGGTTGGTTCAAGATATTT

clone_size: large
v_call: TRGV4
j_call: TRGJ1/TRGJ2
cdr3_aa: CATWDGLYKKLF
cdr3_nt: TGTGCCACCTGGGATGGGCTTTATAAGAAACTCTTT

clone_size: -
v_call: TRGV4
j_call: TRGJ1/TRGJ2
cdr3_aa: CATWDVSVAYYKKLF
cdr3_nt: TGTGCCACCTGGGATGTTTCTGTGGCCTATTATAAGAAACTCTTT

clone_size: hyperexpanded
v_call: TRGV11
j_call: TRGJ1/TRGJ2
cdr3_aa: CTTVPAARLLKLF
cdr3_nt: -

clone_size: large
v_call: TRGV2
j_call: TRGJP2
cdr3_aa: CATWDGRGSDWIKTF
cdr3_nt: TGTGCCACCTGGGACGGACGGGGGAGTGATTGGATCAAGACGTTT

clone_size: -
v_call: TRGV3
j_call: TRGJ1/TRGJ2
cdr3_aa: CATSGPPPWIGKKLF
cdr3_nt: TGTGCCACCTCGGGACCCCCCCCATGGATTGGTAAGAAACTCTTT

clone_size: once
v_call: TRGV5
j_call: TRGJ1/TRGJ2
cdr3_aa: CATWDFIIKKLF
cdr3_nt: TGTGCCACCTGGGACTTTATTATAAAGAAACTCTTT

clone_size: -
v_call: TRGV2
j_call: TRGJ1/TRGJ2
cdr3_aa: CATWTAGLF
cdr3_nt: TGTGCCACCTGGACGGCGGGACTCTTT

clone_size: -
v_call: TRGV10
j_call: TRGJ1/TRGJ2
cdr3_aa: CAAWDPEYYYKKLF
cdr3_nt: TGTGCTGCGTGGGACCCGGAGTATTATTATAAGAAACTCTTT

clone_size: -
v_call: TRGV10
j_call: TRGJP1
cdr3_aa: CAAWDYKPLGWFKIF
cdr3_nt: TGTGCTGCGTGGGACTACAAACCACTTGGTTGGTTCAAGATATTT

clone_size: -
v_call: TRGV2
j_call: TRGJP1
cdr3_aa: CATWDGPVVWFKIF
cdr3_nt: TGTGCCACCTGGGACGGGCCGGTGGTTTGGTTCAAGATATTT

clone_size: once
v_call: TRGV4
j_call: TRGJ1/TRGJ2
cdr3_aa: CATWDSKPSWANYKKLF
cdr3_nt: TGTGCCACCTGGGATAGTAAACCATCGTGGGCGAATTATAAGAAACTCTTT

clone_size: large
v_call: TRGV5
j_call: TRGJ1/TRGJ2
cdr3_aa: CATWDRPDYKKLF
cdr3_nt: TGTGCCACCTGGGACAGGCCAGATTATAAGAAACTCTTT

clone_size: large
v_call: TRGV2
j_call: TRGJ1/TRGJ2
cdr3_aa: CATWDRIYKKLF
cdr3_nt: TGTGCCACCTGGGACCGAATCTATAAGAAACTCTTT

clone_size: few
v_call: TRGV4
j_call: TRGJ1/TRGJ2
cdr3_aa: CATWDGKKLF
cdr3_nt: TGTGCCACCTGGGATGGAAAGAAACTCTTT

clone_size: large
v_call: TRGV10
j_call: TRGJ1/TRGJ2
cdr3_aa: CAAWFNPNYYKKLF
cdr3_nt: TGTGCTGCGTGGTTTAACCCGAATTATTATAAGAAACTCTTT

clone_size: -
v_call: TRGV10
j_call: TRGJP1
cdr3_aa: CAAWDYNTGWFKIF
cdr3_nt: TGTGCTGCGTGGGACTACAACACTGGTTGGTTCAAGATATTT